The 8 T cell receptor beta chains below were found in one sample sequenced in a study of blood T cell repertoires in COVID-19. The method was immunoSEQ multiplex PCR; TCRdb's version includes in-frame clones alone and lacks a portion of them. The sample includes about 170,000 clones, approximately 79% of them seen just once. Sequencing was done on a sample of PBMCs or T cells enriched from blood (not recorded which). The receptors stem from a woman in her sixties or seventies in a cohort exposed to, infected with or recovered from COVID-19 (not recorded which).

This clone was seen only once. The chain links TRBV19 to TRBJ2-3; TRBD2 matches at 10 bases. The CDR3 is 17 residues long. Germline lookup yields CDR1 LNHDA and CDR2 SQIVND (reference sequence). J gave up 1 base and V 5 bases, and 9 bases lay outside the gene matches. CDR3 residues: CASSQREGWGGTDTQYF. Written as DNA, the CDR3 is TGTGCCAGTAGTCAGCGGGAGGGCTGGGGTGGCACAGATACGCAGTATTTT.

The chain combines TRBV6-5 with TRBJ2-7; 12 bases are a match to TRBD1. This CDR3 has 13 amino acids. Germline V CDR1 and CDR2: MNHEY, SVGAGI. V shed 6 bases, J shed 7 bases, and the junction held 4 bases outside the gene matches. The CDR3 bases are TGTGCCAGCAGCTGGGACAGGGGGCTGGAGCAGTACTTC. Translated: CASSWDRGLEQYF.

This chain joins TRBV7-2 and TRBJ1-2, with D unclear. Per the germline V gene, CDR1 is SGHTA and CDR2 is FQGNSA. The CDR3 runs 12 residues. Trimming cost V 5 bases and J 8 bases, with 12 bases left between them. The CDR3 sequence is CASSPYTWGYTF. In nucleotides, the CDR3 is TGTGCCAGCAGCCCGTACACGTGGGGCTACACCTTC.

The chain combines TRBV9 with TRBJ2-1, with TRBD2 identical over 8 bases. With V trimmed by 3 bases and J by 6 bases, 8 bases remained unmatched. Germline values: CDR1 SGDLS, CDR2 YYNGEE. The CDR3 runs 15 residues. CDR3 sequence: CASSAPGLESNEQFF. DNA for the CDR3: TGTGCCAGCAGCGCGCCGGGACTAGAGTCCAATGAGCAGTTCTTC.

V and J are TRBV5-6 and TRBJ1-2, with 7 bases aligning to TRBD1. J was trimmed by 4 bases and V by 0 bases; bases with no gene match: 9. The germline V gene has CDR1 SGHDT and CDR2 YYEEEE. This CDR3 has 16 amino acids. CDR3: CASSLGWNRGSYGYTF. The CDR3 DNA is TGTGCCAGCAGCTTGGGGTGGAACAGGGGAAGCTATGGCTACACCTTC.

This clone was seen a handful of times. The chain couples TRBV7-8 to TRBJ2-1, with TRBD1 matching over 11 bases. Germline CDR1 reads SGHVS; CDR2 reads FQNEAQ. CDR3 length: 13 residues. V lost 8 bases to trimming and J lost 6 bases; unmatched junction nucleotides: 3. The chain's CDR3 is CASGDRGGNEQFF. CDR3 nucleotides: TGTGCCAGCGGGGACAGGGGGGGCAATGAGCAGTTCTTC.

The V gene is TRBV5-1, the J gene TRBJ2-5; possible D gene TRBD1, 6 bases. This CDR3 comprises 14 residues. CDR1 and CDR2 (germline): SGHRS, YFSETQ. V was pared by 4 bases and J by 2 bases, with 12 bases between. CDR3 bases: TGCGCCAGCAGCACCGGACAGCCGCAAGAGACCCAGTACTTC. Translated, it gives CASSTGQPQETQYF.

The CDR3 spells CASSTRTGKSYNEQFF. In nucleotides, the CDR3 is TGTGCCAGCAGCACCCGGACAGGGAAGTCGTACAATGAGCAGTTCTTC. V is TRBV5-4 and J is TRBJ2-1; TRBD1 aligns across 8 bases. The V gene's germline CDR1 is SGHNT and CDR2 YYREEE (reference sequence). This CDR3 has 16 residues. The V and J ends lost 4 bases and 4 bases, in that order; junction bases with no gene match: 10.